Presented here are 2 T cell receptor beta chains from one specimen sequenced in a study of identical twins (dated by TCRdb to about 2016). The library was generated by 5' RACE. The sample was run on an Illumina HiSeq 2000. TCRdb passed the public sequencing reads through fastp at Q25 and MiXCR, retaining productive beta sequences. One record per CDR3 amino acid sequence lists the most common genes and DNA. This sample comprises 420,000 or so distinct CDR3 sequences, about 18% of them detected only once. Clones ranked in the top ten supply around 12% of the sample. Input material: naive T cells sorted from blood. Explained via the paper, the cell subset or site label denotes: cells isolated with a human naive T-cell isolation kit. All receptors derive from a man in his fifties in good health.

At least ten counts were recorded for this clonotype. The chain combines TRBV25-1 with TRBJ2-1; 14 bases line up with TRBD2. The germline V gene encodes CDR1 MGHDK and CDR2 SYGVNS. J gave up 5 bases and V 3 bases, and 0 bases lay outside the gene matches. CDR3 length: 15 amino acids. The CDR3 loop is CASSEGLAGDNEQFF. DNA of the CDR3: TGTGCCAGCAGTGAGGGACTAGCGGGGGACAATGAGCAGTTCTTC. The whole variable domain, remainder taken from reference TRBV25-1 and TRBJ2-1, is EADIYQTPRYLVIGTGKKITLECSQTMGHDKMYWYQQDPGMELHLIHYSYGVNSTEKGDLSSESTVSRIRTEHFPLTLESARPSHTSQYLCASSEGLAGDNEQFFGPGTRLTVL.

This clonotype was found many times. The gene calls are TRBV4-2 and TRBJ2-1, with 14 nucleotides matching TRBD2. The trim removed 0 bases at V and 7 bases at J, leaving 2 bases unmatched. CDR3 length: 16 residues. Germline V gives CDR1 LGHNA, CDR2 YNFKEQ. In DNA form, the CDR3 reads TGTGCCAGCAGCCAAGAGACTAGCGGGAGGGATAATGAGCAGTTCTTC. Amino acids: CASSQETSGRDNEQFF.